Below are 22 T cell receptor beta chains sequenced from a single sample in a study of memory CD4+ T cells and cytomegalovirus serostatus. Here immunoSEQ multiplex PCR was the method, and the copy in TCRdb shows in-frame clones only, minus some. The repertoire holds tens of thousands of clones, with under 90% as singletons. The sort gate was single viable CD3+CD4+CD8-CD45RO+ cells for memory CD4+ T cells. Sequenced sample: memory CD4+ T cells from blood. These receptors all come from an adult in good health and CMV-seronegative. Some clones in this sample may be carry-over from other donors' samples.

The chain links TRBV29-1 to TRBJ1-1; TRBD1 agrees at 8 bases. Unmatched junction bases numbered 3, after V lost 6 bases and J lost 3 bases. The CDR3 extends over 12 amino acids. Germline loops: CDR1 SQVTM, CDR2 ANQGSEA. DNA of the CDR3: TGCAGCGTCGGACAGGGTGACACTGAAGCTTTCTTT. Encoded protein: CSVGQGDTEAFF.

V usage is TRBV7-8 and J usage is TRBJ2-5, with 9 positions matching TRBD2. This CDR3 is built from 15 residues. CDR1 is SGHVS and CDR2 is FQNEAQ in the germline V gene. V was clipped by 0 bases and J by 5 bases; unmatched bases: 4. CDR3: CASSLARTSAETQYF. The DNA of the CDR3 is TGTGCCAGCAGCTTAGCGCGGACTAGCGCTGAGACCCAGTACTTC. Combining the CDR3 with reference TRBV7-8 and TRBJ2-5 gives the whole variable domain GAGVSQSPRYKVAKRGQDVALRCDPISGHVSLFWYQQALGQGPEFLTYFQNEAQLDKSGLPSDRFFAERPEGSVSTLKIQRTQQEDSAVYLCASSLARTSAETQYFGPGTRLLVL.

The CDR3 DNA reads as TGTGCCAGCAGTGGACAGGGTAGCGGAGACGGCCAGCCCCAGCATTTT. Protein product: CASSGQGSGDGQPQHF. The chain couples TRBV28 to TRBJ1-5; 8 bases line up with TRBD1. The V segment lost 5 bases and the J segment 7 bases; nucleotides outside the gene matches: 13. The V gene's germline CDR1 is MDHEN and CDR2 SYDVKM. The CDR3 sequence is 16 residues long.

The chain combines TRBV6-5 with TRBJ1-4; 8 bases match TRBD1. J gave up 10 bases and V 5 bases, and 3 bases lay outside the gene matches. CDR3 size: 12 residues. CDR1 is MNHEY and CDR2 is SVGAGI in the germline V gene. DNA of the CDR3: TGTGCCAGCAGTCCGGGACAGGCAAAACTGTTTTTT. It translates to CASSPGQAKLFF.

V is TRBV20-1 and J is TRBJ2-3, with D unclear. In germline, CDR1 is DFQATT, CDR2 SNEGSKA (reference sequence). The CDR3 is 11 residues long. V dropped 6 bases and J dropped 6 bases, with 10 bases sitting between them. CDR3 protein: CSAGKEDTQYF. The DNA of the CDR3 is TGCAGTGCCGGAAAGGAGGATACGCAGTATTTT.

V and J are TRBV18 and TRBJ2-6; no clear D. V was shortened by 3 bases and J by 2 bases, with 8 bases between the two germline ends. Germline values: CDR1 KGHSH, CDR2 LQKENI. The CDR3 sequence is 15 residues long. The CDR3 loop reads CASSPGRAGANVLTF. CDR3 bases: TGTGCCAGCTCACCGGGCCGGGCTGGGGCCAACGTCCTGACTTTC.

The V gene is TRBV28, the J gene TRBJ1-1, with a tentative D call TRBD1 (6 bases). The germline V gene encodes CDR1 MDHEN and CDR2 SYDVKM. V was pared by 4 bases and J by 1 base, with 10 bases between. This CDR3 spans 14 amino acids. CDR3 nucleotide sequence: TGTGCCAGCAGTTCGGGACACCCGAACACTGAAGCTTTCTTT. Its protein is CASSSGHPNTEAFF. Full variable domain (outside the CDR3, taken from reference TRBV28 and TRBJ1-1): DVKVTQSSRYLVKRTGEKVFLECVQDMDHENMFWYRQDPGLGLRLIYFSYDVKMKEKGDIPEGYSVSREKKERFSLILESASTNQTSMYLCASSSGHPNTEAFFGQGTRLTVV.

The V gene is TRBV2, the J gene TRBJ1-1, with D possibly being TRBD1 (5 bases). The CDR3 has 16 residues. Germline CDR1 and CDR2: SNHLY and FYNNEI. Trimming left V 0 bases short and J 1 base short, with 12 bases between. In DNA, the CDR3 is TGTGCCAGCAGTGAAGCGCTTACAGGAAGGAACACTGAAGCTTTCTTT. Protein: CASSEALTGRNTEAFF.

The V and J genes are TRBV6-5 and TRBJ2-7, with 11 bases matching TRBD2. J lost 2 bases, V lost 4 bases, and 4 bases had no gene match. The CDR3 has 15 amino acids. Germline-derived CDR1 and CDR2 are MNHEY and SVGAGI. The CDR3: CASSSTSGSTYEQYF. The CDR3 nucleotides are TGTGCCAGCAGTTCAACTAGCGGGAGTACCTACGAGCAGTACTTC.

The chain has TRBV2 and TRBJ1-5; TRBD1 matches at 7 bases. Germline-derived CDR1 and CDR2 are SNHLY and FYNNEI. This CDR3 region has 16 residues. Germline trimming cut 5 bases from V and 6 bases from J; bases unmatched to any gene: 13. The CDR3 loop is CASSRGGTQAAQPQHF. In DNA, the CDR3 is TGTGCCAGCAGTAGAGGGGGCACACAGGCGGCTCAGCCCCAGCATTTT.

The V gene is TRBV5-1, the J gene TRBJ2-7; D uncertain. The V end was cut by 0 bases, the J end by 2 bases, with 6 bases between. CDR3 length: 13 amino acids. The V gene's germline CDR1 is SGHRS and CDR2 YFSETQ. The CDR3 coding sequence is TGCGCCAGCAGCTTGGAGGGCCCCTACGAGCAGTACTTC. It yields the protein CASSLEGPYEQYF. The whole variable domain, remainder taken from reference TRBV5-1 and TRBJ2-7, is KAGVTQTPRYLIKTRGQQVTLSCSPISGHRSVSWYQQTPGQGLQFLFEYFSETQRNKGNFPGRFSGRQFSNSRSEMNVSTLELGDSALYLCASSLEGPYEQYFGPGTRLTVT.

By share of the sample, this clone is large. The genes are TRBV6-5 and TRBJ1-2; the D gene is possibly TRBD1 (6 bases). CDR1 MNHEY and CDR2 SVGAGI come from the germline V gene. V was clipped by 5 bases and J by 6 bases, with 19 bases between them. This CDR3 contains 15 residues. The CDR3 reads CASSRQAYSGDGYTF. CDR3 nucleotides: TGTGCCAGCAGTCGACAGGCGTACTCGGGGGATGGCTACACCTTC.

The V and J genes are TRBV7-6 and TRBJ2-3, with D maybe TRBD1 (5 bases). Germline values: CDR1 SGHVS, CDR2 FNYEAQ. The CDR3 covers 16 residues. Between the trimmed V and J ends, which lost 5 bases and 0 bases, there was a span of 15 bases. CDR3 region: CASSLTVRTSTDTQYF. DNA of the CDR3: TGTGCCAGCAGCCTGACAGTACGCACTAGCACAGATACGCAGTATTTT.

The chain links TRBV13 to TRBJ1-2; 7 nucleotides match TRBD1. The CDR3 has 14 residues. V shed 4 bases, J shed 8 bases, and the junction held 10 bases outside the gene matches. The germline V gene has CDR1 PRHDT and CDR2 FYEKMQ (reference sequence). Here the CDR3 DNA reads TGTGCCAGCAGCTCCCTGACAGGGCCTCCCGGCTACACCTTC. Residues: CASSSLTGPPGYTF. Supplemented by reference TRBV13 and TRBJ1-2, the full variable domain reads AAGVIQSPRHLIKEKRETATLKCYPIPRHDTVYWYQQGPGQDPQFLISFYEKMQSDKGSIPDRFSAQQFSDYHSELNMSSLELGDSALYFCASSSLTGPPGYTFGSGTRLTVV.

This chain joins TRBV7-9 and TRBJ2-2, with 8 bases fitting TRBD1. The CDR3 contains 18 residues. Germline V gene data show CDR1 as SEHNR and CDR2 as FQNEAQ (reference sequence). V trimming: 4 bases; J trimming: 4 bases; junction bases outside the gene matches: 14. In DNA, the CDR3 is TGTGCCAGCAGCTATGGGACAGGTCTGCCTACGGGCACCGGGGAGCTGTTTTTT. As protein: CASSYGTGLPTGTGELFF.

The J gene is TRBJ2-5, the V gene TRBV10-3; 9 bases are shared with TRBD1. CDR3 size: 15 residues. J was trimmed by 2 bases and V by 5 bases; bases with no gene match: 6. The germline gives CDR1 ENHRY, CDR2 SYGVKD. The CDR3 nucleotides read TGTGCCATCAGTCCCGGGACAGGGTCTCAAGAGACCCAGTACTTC. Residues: CAISPGTGSQETQYF.

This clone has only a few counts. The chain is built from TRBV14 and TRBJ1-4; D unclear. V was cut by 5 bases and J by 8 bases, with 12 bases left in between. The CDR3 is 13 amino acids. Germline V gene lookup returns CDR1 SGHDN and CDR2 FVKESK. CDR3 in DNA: TGTGCCAGCAGCTCGTTCAAGGCCGAAAAACTGTTTTTT. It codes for CASSSFKAEKLFF.

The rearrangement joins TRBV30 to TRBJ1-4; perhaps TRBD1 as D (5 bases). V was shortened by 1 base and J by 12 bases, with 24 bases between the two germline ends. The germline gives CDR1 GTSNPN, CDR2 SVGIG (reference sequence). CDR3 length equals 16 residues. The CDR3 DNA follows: TGTGCCTGGAGTGCGATGCTCCGGGACCCACGGCGGGAACTGTTTTTT. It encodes CAWSAMLRDPRRELFF. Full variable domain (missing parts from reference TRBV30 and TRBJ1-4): SQTIHQWPATLVQPVGSPLSLECTVEGTSNPNLYWYRQAAGRGLQLLFYSVGIGQISSEVPQNLSASRPQDRQFILSSKKLLLSDSGFYLCAWSAMLRDPRRELFFGSGTQLSVL.

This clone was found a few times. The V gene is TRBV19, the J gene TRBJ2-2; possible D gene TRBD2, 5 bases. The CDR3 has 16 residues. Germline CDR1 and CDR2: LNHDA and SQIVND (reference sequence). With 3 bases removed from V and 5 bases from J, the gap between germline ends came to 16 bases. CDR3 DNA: TGTGCCAGTAGTATTATTGTTCGGGAACGGACCGGGGAGCTGTTTTTT. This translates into CASSIIVRERTGELFF.

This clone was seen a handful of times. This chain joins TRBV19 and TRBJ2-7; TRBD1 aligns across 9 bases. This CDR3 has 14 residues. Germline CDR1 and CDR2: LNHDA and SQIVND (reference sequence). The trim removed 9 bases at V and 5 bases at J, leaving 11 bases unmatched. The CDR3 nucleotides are TGTGCCAGGCCTGGGGACAGGGAAATCCACGAGCAGTACTTC. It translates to CARPGDREIHEQYF. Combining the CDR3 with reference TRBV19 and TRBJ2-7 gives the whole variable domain DGGITQSPKYLFRKEGQNVTLSCEQNLNHDAMYWYRQDPGQGLRLIYYSQIVNDFQKGDIAEGYSVSREKKESFPLTVTSAQKNPTAFYLCARPGDREIHEQYFGPGTRLTVT.

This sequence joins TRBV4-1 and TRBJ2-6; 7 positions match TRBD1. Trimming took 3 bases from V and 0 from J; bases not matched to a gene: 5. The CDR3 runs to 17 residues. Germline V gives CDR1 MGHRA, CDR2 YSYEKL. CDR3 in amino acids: CASSHLTGDSGANVLTF. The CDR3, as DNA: TGCGCCAGCAGCCATCTAACAGGGGACTCTGGGGCCAACGTCCTGACTTTC.

The CDR3 region is CASSLVGSGSFDTQYF. The DNA of the CDR3 is TGCGCCAGCAGCTTGGTTGGTAGCGGGAGTTTTGATACGCAGTATTTT. The chain employs TRBV5-1 and TRBJ2-3, with 9 bases aligning to TRBD2. The J segment lost 6 bases and the V segment lost 0 bases, leaving 8 bases of the junction unmatched. CDR1 is SGHRS and CDR2 is YFSETQ in the germline V gene. The CDR3 loop spans 16 amino acids.